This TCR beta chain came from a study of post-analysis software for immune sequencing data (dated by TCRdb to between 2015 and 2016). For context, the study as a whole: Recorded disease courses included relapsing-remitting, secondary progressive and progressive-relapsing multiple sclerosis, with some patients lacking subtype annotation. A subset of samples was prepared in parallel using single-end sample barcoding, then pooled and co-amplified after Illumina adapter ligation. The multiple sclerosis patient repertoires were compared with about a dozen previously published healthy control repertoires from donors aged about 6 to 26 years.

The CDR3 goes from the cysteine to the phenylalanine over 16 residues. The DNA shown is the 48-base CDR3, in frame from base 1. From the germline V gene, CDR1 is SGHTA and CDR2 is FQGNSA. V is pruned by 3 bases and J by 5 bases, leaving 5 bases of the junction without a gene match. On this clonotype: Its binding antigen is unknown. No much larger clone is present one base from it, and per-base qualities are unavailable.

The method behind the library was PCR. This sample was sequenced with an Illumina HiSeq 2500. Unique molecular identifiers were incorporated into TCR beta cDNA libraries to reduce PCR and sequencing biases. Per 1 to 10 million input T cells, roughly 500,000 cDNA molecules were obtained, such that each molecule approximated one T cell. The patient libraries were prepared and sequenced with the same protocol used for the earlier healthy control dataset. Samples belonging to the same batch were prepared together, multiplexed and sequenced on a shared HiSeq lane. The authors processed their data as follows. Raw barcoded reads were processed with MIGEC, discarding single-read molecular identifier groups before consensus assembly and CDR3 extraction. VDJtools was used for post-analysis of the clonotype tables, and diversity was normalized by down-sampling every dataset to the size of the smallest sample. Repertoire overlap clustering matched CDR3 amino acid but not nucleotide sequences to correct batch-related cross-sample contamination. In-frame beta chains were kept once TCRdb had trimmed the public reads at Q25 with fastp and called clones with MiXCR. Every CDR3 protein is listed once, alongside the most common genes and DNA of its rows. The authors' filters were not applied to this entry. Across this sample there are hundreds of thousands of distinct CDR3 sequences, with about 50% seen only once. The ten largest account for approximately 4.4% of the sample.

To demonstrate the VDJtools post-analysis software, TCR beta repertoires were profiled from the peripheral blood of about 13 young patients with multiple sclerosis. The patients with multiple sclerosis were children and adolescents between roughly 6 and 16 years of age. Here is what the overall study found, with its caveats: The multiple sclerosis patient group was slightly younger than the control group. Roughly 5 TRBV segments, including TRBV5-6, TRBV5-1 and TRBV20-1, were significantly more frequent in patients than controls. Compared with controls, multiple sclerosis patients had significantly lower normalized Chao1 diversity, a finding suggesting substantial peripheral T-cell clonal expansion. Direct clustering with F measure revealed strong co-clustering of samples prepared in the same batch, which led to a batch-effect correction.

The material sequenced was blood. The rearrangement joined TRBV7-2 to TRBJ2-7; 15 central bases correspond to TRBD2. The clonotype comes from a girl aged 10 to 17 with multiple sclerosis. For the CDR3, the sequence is CASSFGTSGRFHEQYF. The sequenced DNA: TGTGCCAGCAGCTTCGGGACTAGCGGGAGGTTCCACGAGCAGTACTTC.